A single sample gave rise to the 20 T cell receptor beta chains below, sequenced in a study of cytomegalovirus exposure and HLA in healthy donors. The assay was immunoSEQ multiplex PCR, and TCRdb's table has in-frame clones only and misses some. The sample holds tens of thousands of clones, roughly 95% seen once. Sequenced: PBMCs. These receptors were taken from a woman between 18 and 29 years old in good health and CMV-seronegative.

The V call is TRBV5-4, the J call TRBJ1-1; D is possibly TRBD1 (5 bases). CDR3 size: 15 residues. Per the germline V gene, CDR1 is SGHNT and CDR2 is YYREEE (reference sequence). V was pared by 0 bases and J by 1 base, with 10 bases between. As DNA, the CDR3 is TGTGCCAGCAGCTTGGGGCGGGGGACGAACACTGAAGCTTTCTTT. Amino acids: CASSLGRGTNTEAFF.

This clone is labeled medium-sized. The chain joins TRBV18 to TRBJ2-7, with D perhaps matching TRBD2 (6 bases). The CDR3 contains 14 residues. V was clipped by 4 bases and J by 6 bases, with 16 bases between them. Germline V gene data show CDR1 as KGHSH and CDR2 as LQKENI. The CDR3 DNA is TGTGCCAGCTCACTGGGACCCCGGGGGTTCGAGCAGTACTTC. This sequence encodes CASSLGPRGFEQYF.

In DNA form, the CDR3 reads TGTGCCAGCAGTTTCGTAGAAAATAATTCACCCCTCCACTTT. Amino acids: CASSFVENNSPLHF. The rearrangement links TRBV27 to TRBJ1-6, with D hard to call. The germline V and J ends were trimmed by 3 bases and 5 bases, with 8 bases remaining between them. CDR3 length equals 14 residues. Per the germline V gene, CDR1 is MNHEY and CDR2 is SMNVEV (reference sequence).

The chain employs TRBV30 and TRBJ2-7; 10 bases line up with TRBD2. The CDR3 is 16 residues long. CDR1 and CDR2 from the germline V gene are GTSNPN and SVGIG (reference sequence). V trimming: 0 bases; J trimming: 12 bases; junction bases outside the gene matches: 17. DNA of the CDR3: TGTGCCTGGAGTGTAAGGTTGGGGCTAGCGGGGGCCGGAGCGTACTTC. The encoded protein is CAWSVRLGLAGAGAYF.

The J gene is TRBJ2-7, the V gene TRBV4-1; 10 positions match TRBD1. After removal of 4 bases from V and 0 bases from J, the junction contained 3 bases not matched to a gene. CDR3 size: 15 residues. CDR1 MGHRA and CDR2 YSYEKL come from the germline V gene. CDR3 nucleotides: TGCGCCAGCAGCCCGGACAGGGGGGCCTCCTACGAGCAGTACTTC. It translates to CASSPDRGASYEQYF.

The chain recombines TRBV7-2 with TRBJ2-1; D possibly corresponds to TRBD2 (5 bases). V was clipped by 2 bases and J by 10 bases, with 12 bases between them. Germline loops: CDR1 SGHTA, CDR2 FQGNSA. This CDR3 comprises 13 residues. The CDR3 loop is CASSLKRTGEQFF. The DNA of the CDR3 is TGTGCCAGCAGCTTAAAGCGGACTGGGGAGCAGTTCTTC.

V is TRBV27 and J is TRBJ1-2, with a possible D match to TRBD1 (6 bases). CDR1 and CDR2 from the germline V gene are MNHEY and SMNVEV (reference sequence). There are 14 residues in the CDR3. With 3 bases removed from V and 4 bases from J, the gap between germline ends came to 12 bases. The CDR3 coding sequence is TGTGCCAGCAGTTTTGGTGGGGGCGGCTATGGCTACACCTTC. Encoded protein: CASSFGGGGYGYTF.

This chain connects TRBV29-1 to TRBJ1-4; D is ambiguous. V lost 8 bases and J 5 bases, leaving 12 bases between the germline ends. Germline CDR1 reads SQVTM; CDR2 reads ANQGSEA. CDR3 length: 12 residues. CDR3 protein: CSRRRANEKLFF. Written as DNA, the CDR3 is TGCAGCCGGCGGCGTGCGAATGAAAAACTGTTTTTT.

The chain combines TRBV5-6 with TRBJ1-4; D is unresolved. Germline CDR1 and CDR2: SGHDT and YYEEEE. Trimming removed 2 bases from V and 8 bases from J, with 13 bases in between. This CDR3 has 14 amino acids. The CDR3 loop is CASSFGHTGEKLFF. The CDR3 DNA reads as TGTGCCAGCAGCTTTGGGCACACTGGGGAAAAACTGTTTTTT.

CDR3 loop: CAWSQRGWYQETQYF. In nucleotides, the CDR3 is TGTGCCTGGTCCCAGAGAGGGTGGTACCAAGAGACCCAGTACTTC. This chain uses TRBV30 with TRBJ2-5; possibly TRBD2 for D (5 bases). The CDR3 spans 15 residues. Germline values: CDR1 GTSNPN, CDR2 SVGIG (reference sequence). V was trimmed by 5 bases and J by 0 bases, leaving 16 bases between them. Supplemented by reference TRBV30 and TRBJ2-5, the full variable domain reads SQTIHQWPATLVQPVGSPLSLECTVEGTSNPNLYWYRQAAGRGLQLLFYSVGIGQISSEVPQNLSASRPQDRQFILSSKKLLLSDSGFYLCAWSQRGWYQETQYFGPGTRLLVL.

This chain joins TRBV7-2 and TRBJ1-2; 7 positions match TRBD1. Germline lookup yields CDR1 SGHTA and CDR2 FQGNSA. After removal of 5 bases from V and 4 bases from J, the junction contained 16 bases not matched to a gene. The CDR3 is made up of 17 amino acids. The CDR3 is CASSLRSGTVSLYGYTF. The CDR3 region has the DNA TGTGCCAGCAGCCTAAGATCCGGGACAGTTTCCCTCTATGGCTACACCTTC.

This clone appeared once. This chain uses TRBV10-2 with TRBJ2-7, with TRBD2 matching over 12 bases. The CDR3 has 14 residues. Germline-derived CDR1 and CDR2 are WSHSY and SAAADI. V lost 8 bases to trimming and J lost 4 bases; unmatched junction nucleotides: 6. In DNA, the CDR3 is TGCGCCAGCCGAGGGGGGACTAGCGGGTACGAGCAGTACTTC. It codes for CASRGGTSGYEQYF.

The chain couples TRBV5-4 to TRBJ1-1; D possibly corresponds to TRBD1 (6 bases). The CDR3 covers 13 residues. V was clipped by 1 base and J by 10 bases, with 14 bases between them. Germline V gene lookup returns CDR1 SGHNT and CDR2 YYREEE (reference sequence). This CDR3 is CASSLMGLGGAFF. CDR3 in DNA: TGTGCCAGCAGCTTGATGGGGCTAGGGGGAGCTTTCTTT.

The chain joins TRBV19 to TRBJ1-1, with TRBD1 as a possible D gene (6 bases). CDR1 LNHDA and CDR2 SQIVND come from the germline V gene (reference sequence). V was pared by 3 bases and J by 1 base, with 6 bases between. This CDR3 has 13 amino acids. The CDR3 DNA sequence: TGTGCCAGTAGTATGGGGGCGAACACTGAAGCTTTCTTT. It translates to CASSMGANTEAFF.

The chain couples TRBV5-6 to TRBJ2-3; 10 positions match TRBD2. Trimming cost V 3 bases and J 4 bases; bases outside gene matches: 11. There are 17 residues in the CDR3. Germline lookup yields CDR1 SGHDT and CDR2 YYEEEE. The CDR3 sequence: CASSWGGPAGGSDTQYF. CDR3 in DNA: TGTGCCAGCAGCTGGGGGGGACCAGCGGGAGGGTCAGATACGCAGTATTTT.

The V call is TRBV29-1, the J call TRBJ2-7, with TRBD1 matching 10 bases. CDR1 and CDR2 from the germline V gene are SQVTM and ANQGSEA. The CDR3 length is 13 residues. V shed 2 bases and J 4 bases; nucleotides not matched to a gene: 2. Here the CDR3 DNA reads TGCAGCGTTGAAATGGGACAGGGGTACGAGCAGTACTTC. Encoded protein: CSVEMGQGYEQYF.

The chain couples TRBV5-1 to TRBJ2-7, with TRBD2 as a possible D gene (6 bases). Trimming removed 0 bases at V and 6 bases at J, with 13 bases between. Germline values: CDR1 SGHRS, CDR2 YFSETQ. The CDR3 extends over 14 amino acids. The CDR3 reads CASSLGGEASEQYF. The CDR3, as DNA: TGCGCCAGCAGCTTGGGCGGGGAGGCCTCCGAGCAGTACTTC.

The genes are TRBV28 and TRBJ1-1; D might be TRBD1 (6 bases). Germline V lookup: CDR1 MDHEN, CDR2 SYDVKM. This CDR3 has 14 amino acids. V lost 6 bases and J lost 6, with 17 bases in between. The CDR3 DNA sequence: TGTGCCAGCAGCCCCGCAGGGGCGCGCCCTGAAGCTTTCTTT. Its translation is CASSPAGARPEAFF.

The chain has TRBV7-2 and TRBJ2-7; 11 bases map to TRBD2. This CDR3 is built from 15 residues. Germline CDR1 is SGHTA and CDR2 is FQGNSA. Trimming removed 5 bases from V and 7 bases from J; junction bases left unmatched: 10. The CDR3 bases are TGTGCCAGCAGCCAAACCCTAGCGGGGGGTTATGAGCAGTACTTC. Protein: CASSQTLAGGYEQYF.

The genes are TRBV19 and TRBJ2-6; 7 positions match TRBD2. The V and J ends lost 5 bases and 2 bases, in that order; junction bases with no gene match: 0. The V gene's germline CDR1 is LNHDA and CDR2 SQIVND (reference sequence). This CDR3 spans 14 amino acids. The CDR3 DNA is TGTGCCAGTAGTGGGGGGGCTGGGGCCAACGTCCTGACTTTC. Protein product: CASSGGAGANVLTF. Complete variable domain (other parts from reference TRBV19 and TRBJ2-6): DGGITQSPKYLFRKEGQNVTLSCEQNLNHDAMYWYRQDPGQGLRLIYYSQIVNDFQKGDIAEGYSVSREKKESFPLTVTSAQKNPTAFYLCASSGGAGANVLTFGAGSRLTVL.